This is a list of T cell receptor beta chains from one sample in a study of breast tumors, draining lymph nodes, adjacent tissues. TCRdb ran MiXCR on the multiplex PCR reads and lists one entry per CDR3 protein. In the table there are under 300,000 distinct CDR3 sequences, around 35% of which are singletons. Sequencing used axillary lymph node tissue. These receptors all come from a female donor with breast cancer. Some clones in this sample may be carry-over from other donors' samples. Each CDR3 is given with its conserved first and last residue. The D gene is left open where the match is weak. Clone size is not always given. Where it is, it says once, few, many or a class for expanded clones.

j_gene | v_gene | d_gene | abundance | CDR3nt | CDR3aa
TRBJ2-5 | TRBV6-1 | . | many | TGTGCCAGCAGTGGACGGGTCAGACAAGAGACCCAGTACTTC | CASSGRVRQETQYF
TRBJ1-5 | TRBV18 | TRBD1 | few | TGTGCCAGCTCATCGACAGGGAGGGGTGGGAGCAATCAGCCCCAGCATTTT | CASSSTGRGGSNQPQHF
TRBJ1-3 | TRBV20-1 | . | . | TGCAGTGCTAGACTGGGACTAGCGGGGGGGGAGACCATATATTTT | CSARLGLAGGETIYF
TRBJ1-3 | TRBV9 | TRBD1 | many | TGTGCCAGCAGCGTTGGGACAGGGGGCAACTATGGCTACACCATATATTTT | CASSVGTGGNYGYTIYF
TRBJ2-5 | TRBV6-2/TRBV6-3 | . | . | TGTGCCAGCAGTTACTCGGGCCTAGCTGTCGAGACCCAGTACTTC | CASSYSGLAVETQYF
TRBJ2-7 | TRBV12-3/TRBV12-4 | . | many | TGTGCCAGCAGTTTATCAGGGGTCCCCGGGGAGCAGTACTTC | CASSLSGVPGEQYF
TRBJ2-3 | TRBV24-1 | . | many | TGTGCCACCAGTGATATAAGGGATGGCACAGATACGCAGTATTTT | CATSDIRDGTDTQYF
TRBJ2-7 | TRBV19 | TRBD1 | many | TGTGCCAGTAGTATTAGGGGACAGGGATACGAGCAGTACTTC | CASSIRGQGYEQYF
TRBJ2-1 | TRBV2 | . | many | TGTGCCAGCAGCCTGACCCGGGAGTACAATGAGCAGTTCTTC | CASSLTREYNEQFF
TRBJ1-5 | TRBV28 | . | few | TGTGCCAGCAGTTTAAGTAGTCCCCCCCAGCATTTT | CASSLSSPPQHF
TRBJ1-5 | TRBV5-1 | . | many | TGCGCCAGCAGCTTGGACGTCAATCAGCCCCAGCATTTT | CASSLDVNQPQHF
TRBJ1-5 | TRBV20-1 | . | many | TGCAGTGCAACGGGACGGCGAAATCAGCCCCAGCATTTT | CSATGRRNQPQHF
TRBJ2-2 | TRBV12-5 | TRBD1 | . | TGTGCTAGTGGTTCCGCCCCCGGCGACAGGGAGTGTGGGGAGCTGTTTTTT | CASGSAPGDRECGELFF
TRBJ1-5 | TRBV10-3 | . | many | TGTGCCATCACATCAGGCCTGAATCAGCCCCAGCATTTT | CAITSGLNQPQHF
TRBJ1-5 | TRBV6-2/TRBV6-3 | . | . | TGTGCCAGCAGTTACCTAGATAGCAATCAGCCCCAGCATTTT | CASSYLDSNQPQHF
TRBJ2-3 | TRBV5-8 | TRBD2 | many | TGTGCCAGCAGCCTGAGGACTAGCGGGGACACAGATACGCAGTATTTT | CASSLRTSGDTDTQYF
TRBJ2-7 | TRBV10-2 | TRBD2 | . | TGCGCCAGCAGCCGACGGGGACTAGCGGCCTACGAGCAGTACTTC | CASSRRGLAAYEQYF
TRBJ1-5 | TRBV4-1 | . | many | TGCGCCAGCAGCCAAGATGGCGGGACGCCCCAGCATTTT | CASSQDGGTPQHF
TRBJ2-1 | TRBV19 | TRBD1 | few | TGTGCCAGTAGTACGGGACAGGTTTACAATGAGCAGTTCTTC | CASSTGQVYNEQFF
TRBJ2-7 | TRBV7-2 | TRBD2 | many | TGTGCCAGCAGCTTAGGTTATAGCGGGGCGAGCTCCTACGAGCAGTACTTC | CASSLGYSGASSYEQYF
TRBJ2-3 | TRBV18 | TRBD2 | . | TGTGCCAGCTCACCCCCCTGGGCAGCGGGAGAGGCAGATACGCAGTATTTT | CASSPPWAAGEADTQYF
TRBJ2-3 | TRBV5-8 | . | many | TGTGCCAGCAGCCCATATCTGGGGCGAAAAAGCACAGATACGCAGTATTTT | CASSPYLGRKSTDTQYF
TRBJ2-3 | TRBV20-1 | . | . | TGCAGTGCTAGAATTTGGGTTAGTGGCACAGATACGCAGTATTTT | CSARIWVSGTDTQYF
TRBJ1-4 | TRBV6-1 | . | few | TGTGCCAGCGGAAGAGCAACTAATGAAAAACTGTTTTTT | CASGRATNEKLFF
TRBJ2-3 | TRBV5-8 | . | few | TGTGCCAGCAGCTTGGGTAGGGCCGGAGGCGCAGATACGCAGTATTTT | CASSLGRAGGADTQYF